The entry that follows covers one T cell receptor beta chain sequence. The CDR3 runs 14 residues. Trimming removed 4 bases at V and 0 bases at J, with 10 bases between. Germline assignment: CDR1 SGHRS and CDR2 YFSETQ. In the source study's methods: Junction-only sequences without quality scores were provided by ImmunoSEQ, so filtering was different. TCRdb keeps only in-frame clones here, not all; method: immunoSEQ multiplex PCR. For V, J and clone size, that table is used; D and trimming come from the DNA. Of around 2.1 million clones in the sample, approximately 94% are singletons; the top ten hold 0.1% to 0.15%. This entry comes from a study of shared clonotypes between healthy human individuals. About the research overall: The composition of the donors was two women and a few men aged 18 to 49.

Healthy HIV-negative adults without recent acute infections or vaccinations served as donors. The donors were all Caucasian adults (living in Nashville, Tennessee). The rearrangement links TRBV5-1 to TRBJ1-1; D is undetermined. Sequencing was performed on naive CD4+ T cells sorted from blood. The subset is: CD45RA+ positively selected. The TCR comes from a young man in good health. The CDR3 is CASSTSVMNTEAFF. In DNA form, the CDR3 reads TGCGCCAGCAGCACCTCGGTTATGAACACTGAAGCTTTCTTT.